Following are 9 T cell receptor beta chains from one sample sequenced in a study of blood T cell repertoires in COVID-19. Assay used: immunoSEQ multiplex PCR; TCRdb lists only in-frame clones, some missing. The sample yields some 400,000 clones, 90% seen once. Sequenced: peripheral blood. These receptor sequences come from a man aged 18 to 29 with active or convalescent COVID-19.

This chain links TRBV25-1 with TRBJ2-5, with 10 positions matching TRBD2. V was clipped by 1 base and J by 5 bases; unmatched bases: 10. This CDR3 is 17 amino acids long. The germline CDR1 and CDR2 sequences are MGHDK and SYGVNS. The CDR3 sequence is CASSESRLAGVRETQYF. CDR3 nucleotides: TGTGCCAGCAGTGAATCTCGTCTAGCGGGAGTAAGGGAGACCCAGTACTTC. The full variable domain, rest sourced from reference TRBV25-1 and TRBJ2-5, is EADIYQTPRYLVIGTGKKITLECSQTMGHDKMYWYQQDPGMELHLIHYSYGVNSTEKGDLSSESTVSRIRTEHFPLTLESARPSHTSQYLCASSESRLAGVRETQYFGPGTRLLVL.

The rearrangement links TRBV4-3 to TRBJ2-1, with 14 bases matching TRBD2. Trimming took 5 bases from V and 4 from J; bases not matched to a gene: 10. This CDR3 is 18 amino acids long. The germline V gene has CDR1 LGHNA and CDR2 YSLEER. CDR3 coding DNA: TGCGCCAGCAGCTTCGGGACTAGCGGGAGAGGGCGATACAATGAGCAGTTCTTC. Its translation: CASSFGTSGRGRYNEQFF.

This chain joins TRBV7-8 and TRBJ2-3; D unclear. Per the germline V gene, CDR1 is SGHVS and CDR2 is FQNEAQ. The CDR3 extends over 13 amino acids. V was pared by 5 bases and J by 5 bases, with 11 bases between. Written as DNA, the CDR3 is TGTGCCAGCAGCACCAACTACCGAGATACGCAGTATTTT. It codes for CASSTNYRDTQYF.

V is TRBV7-6 and J is TRBJ1-2, with D possibly matching TRBD1 (6 bases). CDR1 and CDR2 from the germline V gene are SGHVS and FNYEAQ. CDR3 length: 15 residues. V dropped 5 bases and J dropped 5 bases, with 18 bases sitting between them. CDR3 residues: CASSNFRGPRYGYTF. The CDR3 DNA follows: TGTGCCAGCAGCAATTTCAGGGGACCTCGGTATGGCTACACCTTC.

The V call is TRBV24-1, the J call TRBJ1-2; TRBD1 aligns across 10 bases. Germline trimming cut 3 bases from V and 4 bases from J; bases unmatched to any gene: 7. Germline V gene lookup returns CDR1 KGHDR and CDR2 SFDVKD. The CDR3 runs 16 residues. The CDR3 spells CATSDSGTGAFYGYTF. The CDR3 nucleotides read TGTGCCACCAGTGATAGTGGGACAGGGGCATTCTATGGCTACACCTTC.

The chain uses TRBV6-5 and TRBJ1-1; D is possibly TRBD1 (6 bases). The V end lost 2 bases, the J end lost 1 base, and 14 bases lay between the germline ends. The length of the CDR3 is 16 residues. The V gene's germline CDR1 is MNHEY and CDR2 SVGAGI. The chain's CDR3 is CASSYSGQPSNTEAFF. Written as DNA, the CDR3 is TGTGCCAGCAGTTACAGCGGACAGCCATCGAACACTGAAGCTTTCTTT.

The chain recombines TRBV7-2 with TRBJ1-5; perhaps TRBD1 as D (6 bases). The germline V and J ends were trimmed by 3 bases and 6 bases, with 12 bases remaining between them. This CDR3 region has 14 residues. The germline CDR1 and CDR2 sequences are SGHTA and FQGNSA. CDR3 residues: CASSFEQGFQPQHF. CDR3 nucleotide sequence: TGTGCCAGCAGCTTCGAACAGGGCTTTCAGCCCCAGCATTTT.

The chain joins TRBV5-1 to TRBJ2-5; the D gene is possibly TRBD2 (7 bases). With 5 bases removed from V and 5 bases from J, the gap between germline ends came to 19 bases. From germline, CDR1 is SGHRS and CDR2 YFSETQ. The CDR3 contains 15 residues. DNA for the CDR3: TGCGCCAGCAGAAAGACGGGGGGCGCCCCGGAGACCCAGTACTTC. Protein sequence: CASRKTGGAPETQYF.

This clone was counted only a few times. The CDR3 is CASRTGIQNQPQHF. The CDR3, as DNA: TGTGCCAGCAGAACAGGGATCCAAAATCAGCCCCAGCATTTT. The chain is built from TRBV2 and TRBJ1-5, with D possibly TRBD1 on 6 matching bases. The CDR3 has 14 amino acids. V shed 6 bases and J shed 4 bases, with 13 bases lying between them. The germline CDR1 and CDR2 sequences are SNHLY and FYNNEI.